What follows are 27 T cell receptor beta chains derived from one specimen sequenced in a study of CD8+ T cells in alopecia areata (dated by TCRdb to 2017 to 2018). The receptor library was made with the immunoSEQ multiplex PCR assay. RNA was extracted from all samples and reverse transcribed into cDNA as template for TCR sequencing. Here the immuneACCESS table is served through TCRdb, limited to in-frame sequences with V and J called. Missing clones are a known gap in these copies; in checked studies unresolved V genes cover under half, and the rest lacks a known reason. This sample includes 290,000 or so clones, and none of them was observed just once. The top ten constitute more than 0.95% of the sample. Pooled mouse cutaneous lymph node cells were stained for CD4, CD8alpha, NKG2D, NKG2ACE and other markers and were then sorted on a BD Influx. Sequencing used CD4+ T cells sorted from a lymph node. These receptor sequences come from a C3H/HeJ mouse with alopecia areata. This strain of mice has MHC haplotype H2-k.

There are a few counts of this clone. Gene names are mouse gene names. Coverage ceases 4 residues before the CDR3 finishes, and the germline J gene fills in the end. The chain links TRBV13-3 to TRBJ1-2, with 9 nucleotides matching TRBD1. Per the germline V gene, CDR1 is NNHDY and CDR2 is SYVADS. CDR3 size: 15 residues. Unmatched junction bases numbered 4, after V lost 4 bases and J lost 0 bases. The CDR3 reads CASSWDRDPNSDYTF. The covered CDR3 bases are TGTGCCAGCAGTTGGGACAGGGACCCAAACTCC.

Note on this clone: Each gene name is a mouse one. The sequence runs out 4 residues before the end of the CDR3; the remainder is reconstructed from the germline J gene. The chain has TRBV13-3 and TRBJ2-1; 9 bases align to TRBD2. There are 14 residues in the CDR3. Germline V gene data show CDR1 as NNHDY and CDR2 as SYVADS. V trimming: 5 bases; J trimming: 4 bases; junction bases outside the gene matches: 4. The sequenced CDR3 bases are TGTGCCAGCAGCCCTGGGGGGGAGTATGCT. Its protein is CASSPGGEYA. The CDR3 as a whole reads CASSPGGEYAEQFF.

For this clone: The genes are named according to mouse. The read ends 4 residues shy of where the CDR3 ends; the end is completed using the germline J gene. J is TRBJ1-1 and V is TRBV14; D may be TRBD1 (6 bases). CDR3 length equals 12 residues. Germline V lookup: CDR1 SGHDT, CDR2 FRDEAV. V was pared by 7 bases and J by 4 bases, with 11 bases between. The CDR3 DNA, read in part, is TGTGCCAGCGGCGCAGGGGTCACA. Translation gives CASGAGVT. The CDR3 in full is CASGAGVTEVFF.

In this sample, this clone turned up a few times. Mouse gene names and germline throughout. The read ends 4 residues early relative to the CDR3; the germline J gene fills the gap. The chain employs TRBV5 and TRBJ1-1; tentative D call: TRBD1 (6 bases). This CDR3 has 15 residues. Germline V gene data show CDR1 as LGHNA and CDR2 as YNLKQL (reference sequence). The ends were cut back, 0 bases at V and 1 base at J, with 9 bases in the middle. The CDR3 protein is CASSQDGQRNTEVFF. The DNA read from the CDR3 is TGTGCCAGCAGCCAAGACGGACAGAGAAACACA.

To note about this clone: Gene names and germline refer to mouse. The read terminates 4 residues ahead of where the CDR3 ends, so the germline J gene completes it. The chain joins TRBV13-2 to TRBJ2-1; 11 positions match TRBD2. The germline CDR1 and CDR2 sequences are NNHNN and SYGAGS (reference sequence). The CDR3 is 16 amino acids. With V trimmed by 5 bases and J by 0 bases, 4 bases remained unmatched. The CDR3 reads CASGDTGGANYAEQFF. The DNA read from the CDR3 is TGTGCCAGCGGGGATACTGGGGGGGCTAACTATGCT.

In the case of this clone: Genes and germline are mouse. The read comes to an end 4 residues before the CDR3 does, leaving the germline J gene to fill in the end. Other DNA sequences in the sample encode the same CDR3. The gene calls are TRBV19 and TRBJ2-2, with TRBD2 matching over 7 bases. Germline-derived CDR1 and CDR2 are FNHDT and SITEND (reference sequence). This CDR3 spans 14 amino acids. Unmatched junction bases numbered 2, after V lost 3 bases and J lost 3 bases. The CDR3 region is CASSKGTDTGQLYF. The part of the CDR3 DNA that was read is TGTGCCAGCAGTAAGGGGACTGACACCGGG.

A word on this clone: Gene names are mouse gene names. The read ends 4 residues early relative to the CDR3; the germline J gene fills the gap. The rearrangement uses TRBV19 and TRBJ1-2; D is ambiguous. The CDR3 consists of 11 residues. Germline V gives CDR1 FNHDT, CDR2 SITEND (reference sequence). CDR3 sequence reads: CASSRRVDYTF. The CDR3 bases that were read are TGTGCCAGCAGTCGTAGGGTC. Full variable domain (outside the CDR3, taken from reference TRBV19 and TRBJ1-2): GGIITQTPKFLIGQEGQKLTLKCQQNFNHDTMYWYRQDSGKGLRLIYYSITENDLQKGDLSEGYDASREKKSSFSLTVTSAQKNEMAVFLCASSRRVDYTFGSGTRLLVI.

This clone was found a few times. Gene labels here are mouse ones. The missing CDR3 end, 4 residues past where the read stops, is filled in from the germline J gene. The rearrangement uses TRBV13-3 and TRBJ2-5; 10 nucleotides line up with TRBD1. The germline gives CDR1 NNHDY, CDR2 SYVADS. CDR3 length: 14 amino acids. The CDR3 is CASSGGQGKDTQYF. CDR3 bases read: TGTGCCAGCAGTGGGGGACAGGGGAAAGAC.

This clone was counted between two and nine times. Gene names refer to mouse genes. With the read ending 4 residues before the CDR3 end, the germline J gene is used to fill in that end. This chain connects TRBV13-3 to TRBJ2-1; 12 nucleotides line up with TRBD1. CDR1 and CDR2 (germline): NNHDY, SYVADS. The length of the CDR3 is 14 residues. The CDR3: CASRGQGARAEQFF. The DNA read from the CDR3 is TGTGCCAGCAGGGGACAGGGGGCTAGGGCT.

About this clone: The genes and germline here are from mouse. The missing CDR3 end, 4 residues past where the read stops, is filled in from the germline J gene. The chain carries TRBV13-2 and TRBJ2-2; 10 bases match TRBD1. This CDR3 comprises 15 residues. After removal of 6 bases from V and 2 bases from J, the junction contained 4 bases not matched to a gene. From germline, CDR1 is NNHNN and CDR2 SYGAGS (reference sequence). The CDR3 sequence: CASDDRGRNTGQLYF. CDR3 DNA, as far as it was read: TGTGCCAGCGACGACAGGGGGCGGAACACCGGG.

Remarks on this clone: All gene names here are mouse names. The CDR3 extends 4 residues past the end of the read, so its final part is completed from the germline J gene. The V call is TRBV1, the J call TRBJ2-1; D perhaps matches TRBD2 (6 bases). CDR1 and CDR2 (germline): NSQYPW, LRSPGD (reference sequence). This CDR3 contains 15 residues. V was cut by 3 bases and J by 2 bases, with 11 bases left in between. The CDR3 DNA, read in part, is TGCACCTGCAGTGCGGGAATGGGGGACTATGCT. Translating gives CTCSAGMGDYA. The CDR3 as a whole reads CTCSAGMGDYAEQFF.

To note about this clone: Gene labels here are mouse ones. The read terminates 4 residues ahead of where the CDR3 ends, so the germline J gene completes it. Other nucleotide sequences from this sample produce the same CDR3. J is TRBJ2-3 and V is TRBV13-3; TRBD2 matches 9 bases. The CDR3 extends over 14 amino acids. CDR1 and CDR2 (germline): NNHDY, SYVADS. Trimming took 5 bases from V and 1 from J; bases not matched to a gene: 2. The CDR3 sequence is CASRTGGGAETLYF. The DNA read from the CDR3 is TGTGCCAGCAGGACTGGGGGAGGTGCAGAA.

Of note for this clone: Mouse gene names apply. Read data end 4 residues before the CDR3 end; the end is taken from the germline J gene. The sample carries other DNA sequences with the same CDR3. This sequence joins TRBV19 and TRBJ2-7; tentatively, D is TRBD1 (6 bases). The CDR3 runs to 13 residues. Germline V lookup: CDR1 FNHDT, CDR2 SITEND (reference sequence). CDR3 residues: CASSPGTPYEQYF. The part of the CDR3 DNA that was read is TGTGCCAGCAGTCCCGGGACACCTTAT. The full variable domain, with the rest looked up from reference TRBV19 and TRBJ2-7, is GGIITQTPKFLIGQEGQKLTLKCQQNFNHDTMYWYRQDSGKGLRLIYYSITENDLQKGDLSEGYDASREKKSSFSLTVTSAQKNEMAVFLCASSPGTPYEQYFGPGTRLTVL.

This clone was picked up a small number of times. Here the gene names and germline are mouse. The read halts 4 residues ahead of the CDR3 end, with the missing end drawn from the germline J gene. V gene TRBV13-1 combines with J gene TRBJ2-1; D may be TRBD1 (6 bases). Germline values: CDR1 NSHNY, CDR2 SYGAGN. The CDR3 has 14 residues. V gave up 2 bases and J gave up 3 bases, with 9 bases separating them. CDR3 amino acids: CASSEVDSYAEQFF. CDR3 DNA, as far as it was read: TGTGCCAGCAGTGAGGTGGACAGCTATGCT.

This clone was counted between two and nine times. Mouse names are used for the genes. CDR3 DNA, as far as it was read: TGTGCCAGCAGTCAGCCGGGACTGGGGAACTATGCT. This gives the protein CASSQPGLGNYA. The full CDR3 protein reads CASSQPGLGNYAEQFF. This chain joins TRBV19 and TRBJ2-1; TRBD2 aligns across 10 bases. Coverage ceases 4 residues before the CDR3 finishes, and the germline J gene fills in the end. Per the germline V gene, CDR1 is FNHDT and CDR2 is SITEND (reference sequence). The CDR3 consists of 16 residues. V dropped 4 bases and J dropped 1; count of bases not matched to a gene: 5. Full variable domain (rest looked up from reference TRBV19 and TRBJ2-1): GGIITQTPKFLIGQEGQKLTLKCQQNFNHDTMYWYRQDSGKGLRLIYYSITENDLQKGDLSEGYDASREKKSSFSLTVTSAQKNEMAVFLCASSQPGLGNYAEQFFGPGTRLTVL.

Of note for this clone: Gene and germline names: mouse. The DNA ends 4 residues before the CDR3 does, and the rest of the CDR3 is filled in from the germline J gene. The gene calls are TRBV12-1 and TRBJ1-2; 7 bases are a match to TRBD1. Trimming removed 4 bases from V and 0 bases from J; junction bases left unmatched: 7. Germline loops: CDR1 SGHSN, CDR2 HYEKVE. The CDR3 spans 15 residues. CDR3: CASSPAGQSNSDYTF. The part of the CDR3 DNA that was read is TGTGCCAGCTCCCCCGCGGGACAGTCAAACTCC.

Remarks on this clone: Being one base from a much bigger clone, this may be a read error. Here the gene names and germline are mouse. The sequenced fragment ends 4 residues before the CDR3 boundary, so the rest is inferred from the germline J gene. This chain links TRBV19 with TRBJ1-2; 10 bases are shared with TRBD1. The V gene's germline CDR1 is FNHDT and CDR2 SITEND (reference sequence). This CDR3 spans 14 amino acids. V lost 5 bases, J lost 3 bases, and 4 bases stayed unmatched. The CDR3 loop reads CASRPGTGDSDYTF. Incomplete CDR3 DNA: TGTGCCAGCAGACCCGGGACAGGGGACTCC.

As regards this clone: Mouse gene names apply. This CDR3 reads CASSFHRDRGYEQYF. CDR3 DNA, as far as it was read: TGTGCCAGCAGTTTTCACCGGGACAGGGGTTAT. J is TRBJ2-7 and V is TRBV13-1; 10 bases map to TRBD1. The missing CDR3 end, 4 residues past where the read stops, is filled in from the germline J gene. Per the germline V gene, CDR1 is NSHNY and CDR2 is SYGAGN. The CDR3 is 15 residues long.

A few counts support this clone. The gene symbols are mouse symbols. The read gets to within 4 residues of the CDR3 end, and the germline J gene fills in the rest. The chain has TRBV1 and TRBJ2-7; 13 bases agree with TRBD2. CDR1 NSQYPW and CDR2 LRSPGD come from the germline V gene (reference sequence). V lost 3 bases and J lost 3; bases outside the gene matches: 5. This CDR3 has 16 residues. The CDR3 spells CTCSAPGLGGYYEQYF. The CDR3 DNA, read in part, is TGCACCTGCAGTGCCCCGGGACTGGGGGGGTACTAT.

Comment on this clone: Genes here carry mouse names. The read is 4 residues too short to cover the CDR3 end, so that end is filled in from the germline J gene. The chain carries TRBV13-1 and TRBJ2-4; no clear D. Germline CDR1 reads NSHNY; CDR2 reads SYGAGN. This CDR3 region has 11 residues. The part of the CDR3 DNA that was read is TGTGCCAGCAGTGAGAGGAAC. Residues: CASSERN. The entire CDR3 protein is CASSERNTLYF.

This clone was picked up a small number of times. Any gene name here is a mouse gene name. With the read ending 4 residues before the CDR3 end, the germline J gene is used to fill in that end. The chain has TRBV13-2 and TRBJ2-7, with TRBD1 as a possible D gene (6 bases). The CDR3 runs to 14 residues. The V gene's germline CDR1 is NNHNN and CDR2 SYGAGS (reference sequence). The CDR3 spells CASGDAPRGDEQYF. CDR3 DNA (partial): TGTGCCAGCGGTGATGCTCCCAGGGGAGAT.

A word on this clone: Gene names are mouse gene names. The observed sequence ends 4 residues before the CDR3 terminus, with the missing tail filled in from the germline J gene. The V gene is TRBV13-1, the J gene TRBJ2-7; TRBD2 aligns across 9 bases. The CDR3 runs to 14 residues. CDR1 is NSHNY and CDR2 is SYGAGN in the germline V gene. CDR3 DNA (partial): TGTGCCAGCAGTGATGAGCTGGGGGGGTAT. It specifies CASSDELGGY. The whole CDR3 is CASSDELGGYEQYF.

This clone occurred a few times. Gene names follow the mouse nomenclature. The CDR3 end falls 4 residues outside the read, so it is completed with the germline J gene. Additional DNA sequences in this sample encode the identical CDR3. This rearrangement joins TRBV13-1 to TRBJ2-5, with 9 bases lining up with TRBD2. Trimming took 2 bases from V and 3 from J; bases not matched to a gene: 1. The CDR3 runs to 14 residues. From germline, CDR1 is NSHNY and CDR2 SYGAGN. The CDR3 bases that were read are TGTGCCAGCAGTGAGGACTGGGGACAAGAC. Protein sequence: CASSEDWGQD. The CDR3 in full is CASSEDWGQDTQYF.

There are a few counts of this clone. Each gene name is a mouse one. The sequence runs out 4 residues before the end of the CDR3; the remainder is reconstructed from the germline J gene. V usage is TRBV17 and J usage is TRBJ2-5, with D unclear. The germline V gene encodes CDR1 MNHDT and CDR2 YYDKIL. V shed 2 bases and J shed 3 bases, with 6 bases lying between them. This CDR3 is 13 amino acids long. CDR3 DNA, as far as it was read: TGTGCTAGCAGTAGACAGGAACAAGAC. This sequence encodes CASSRQEQD. The whole CDR3 protein reads CASSRQEQDTQYF.

There are a few counts of this clone. Any gene name here is a mouse gene name. Read sequence stops 4 residues before the CDR3 end, and the germline J gene provides the missing end. V and J are TRBV19 and TRBJ2-5, with TRBD2 matching over 7 bases. The CDR3 is made up of 14 amino acids. The V gene's germline CDR1 is FNHDT and CDR2 SITEND (reference sequence). The CDR3 protein is CASSMGGMEDTQYF. The CDR3 DNA, read in part, is TGTGCCAGCAGTATGGGGGGGATGGAGGAC.

This clone was counted a few times. The gene names given are mouse names. The sequenced part of the CDR3 DNA is TGTGCCAGCAGTGCTCCACTGGGGGTTTAT. Protein product: CASSAPLGVY. The complete CDR3 protein is CASSAPLGVYEQYF. The chain employs TRBV13-3 and TRBJ2-7; 8 bases are shared with TRBD2. The read terminates 4 residues before the CDR3 end, so the remaining end is supplied by the germline J gene. This CDR3 region has 14 residues. Germline V gene sequence: CDR1 NNHDY, CDR2 SYVADS.

This clone was detected only a few times. Genes and germline come from the mouse. The read ends 4 residues before the CDR3 terminus; that terminus is restored from the germline J gene. The J gene is TRBJ1-2, the V gene TRBV29; D not certain. V was pared by 6 bases and J by 1 base, with 3 bases between. This CDR3 has 11 amino acids. The germline V gene encodes CDR1 MSHET and CDR2 SYDVDS. The CDR3 protein is CASSKNSDYTF. The covered CDR3 bases are TGTGCTAGCAGCAAAAACTCC.